The present T cell receptor (beta chain) was sequenced within a study of Ad26.COV2.S vaccination and SARS-CoV-2 variants. Study background: Donor joined the COV1001 Ad26.COV2.S trial arm. Intramuscular Ad26.COV2.S at 5x10^10 or 1x10^11 viral particles.

This table comes from immunoSEQ multiplex PCR, and its TCRdb copy is limited to in-frame clones, with some not included. This repertoire shows about 480,000 clones, approximately 90% found once; its top ten account for roughly 13%. Treatment indicated: some 20 received Ad26.COV2.S at low or high dose, single or two shots; about 5 received placebo; per-sample allocation not given. Specimens were obtained on day 63 following the first vaccine or placebo injection. An Ad26 vector carrying the Wuhan-strain SARS-CoV-2 spike served as the vaccine. Study-level results: The breadth of spike-specific CD8+ and CD4+ T cell responses after vaccination was reportedly substantial.

Comment on this clone: What it binds is not known.

V was pared by 6 bases and J by 0 bases, with 14 bases between. In germline, CDR1 is SGHVS, CDR2 FNYEAQ. CDR3 length: 16 residues. The material was peripheral blood, obtained in a trial of Ad26.COV2.S vaccine versus placebo. The source of this sequence is a person between 18 and 60 years old who received the Ad26.COV2.S COVID-19 vaccine or a placebo. The chain is built from TRBV7-6 and TRBJ2-2; D ambiguous. This CDR3 reads CASSRATGANTGELFF. DNA of the CDR3: TGTGCCAGCAGTCGCGCGACTGGGGCGAACACCGGGGAGCTGTTTTTT.